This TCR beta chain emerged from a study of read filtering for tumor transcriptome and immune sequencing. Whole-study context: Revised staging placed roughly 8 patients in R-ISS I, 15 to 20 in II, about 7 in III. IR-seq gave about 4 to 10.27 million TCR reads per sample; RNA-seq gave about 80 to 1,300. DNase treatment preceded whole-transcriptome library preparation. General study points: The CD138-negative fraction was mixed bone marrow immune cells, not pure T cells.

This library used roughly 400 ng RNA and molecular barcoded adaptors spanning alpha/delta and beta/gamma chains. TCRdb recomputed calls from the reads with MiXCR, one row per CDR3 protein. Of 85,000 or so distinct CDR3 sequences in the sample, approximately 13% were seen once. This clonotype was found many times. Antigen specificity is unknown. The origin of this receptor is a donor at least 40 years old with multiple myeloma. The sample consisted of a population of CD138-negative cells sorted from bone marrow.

DNA for the CDR3: TGTGCCAGCAGCTTGGCCAGCGGGAGACTGAACACCGGGGAGCTGTTTTTT. It specifies CASSLASGRLNTGELFF. The chain joins TRBV7-9 to TRBJ2-2, with 8 bases identical to TRBD2. CDR3 length: 17 amino acids. Germline CDR1 reads SEHNR; CDR2 reads FQNEAQ (reference sequence). The ends lost 3 bases at V and 1 base at J; junction bases unmatched: 7.